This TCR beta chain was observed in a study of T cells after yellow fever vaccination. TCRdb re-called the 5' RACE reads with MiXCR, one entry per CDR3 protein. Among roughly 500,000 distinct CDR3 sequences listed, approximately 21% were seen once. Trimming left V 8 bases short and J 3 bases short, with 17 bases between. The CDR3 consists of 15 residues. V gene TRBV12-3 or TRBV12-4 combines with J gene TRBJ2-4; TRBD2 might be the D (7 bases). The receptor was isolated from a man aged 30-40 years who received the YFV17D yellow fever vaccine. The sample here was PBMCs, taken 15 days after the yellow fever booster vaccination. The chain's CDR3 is CASGKGGTLKNIQYF. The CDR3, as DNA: TGTGCCAGCGGAAAGGGGGGGACCCTCAAAAACATTCAGTACTTC.